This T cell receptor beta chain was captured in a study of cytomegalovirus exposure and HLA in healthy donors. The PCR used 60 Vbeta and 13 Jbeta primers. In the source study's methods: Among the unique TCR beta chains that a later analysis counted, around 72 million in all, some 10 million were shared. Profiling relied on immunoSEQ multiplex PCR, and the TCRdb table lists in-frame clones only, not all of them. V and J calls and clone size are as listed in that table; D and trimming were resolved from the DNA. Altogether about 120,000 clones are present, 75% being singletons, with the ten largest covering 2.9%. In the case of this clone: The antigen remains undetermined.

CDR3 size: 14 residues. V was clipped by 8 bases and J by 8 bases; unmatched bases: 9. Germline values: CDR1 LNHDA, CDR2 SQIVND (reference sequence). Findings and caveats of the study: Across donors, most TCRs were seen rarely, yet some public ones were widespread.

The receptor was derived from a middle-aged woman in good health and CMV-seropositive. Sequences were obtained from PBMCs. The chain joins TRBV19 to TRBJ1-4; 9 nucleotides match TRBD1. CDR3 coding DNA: TGTGCCAGTTTTACAGGGGGCCGGAGGGAAAAACTGTTTTTT. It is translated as CASFTGGRREKLFF.